This T cell receptor (beta chain) derives from a study of blood T cell repertoires in COVID-19. Here immunoSEQ multiplex PCR was the method, and the copy in TCRdb shows in-frame clones only, minus some. Among about 160,000 clones listed, 80% to 95% were seen once. The CDR3 totals 14 residues. The V and J ends lost 0 bases and 5 bases respectively, with 13 bases between them. CDR1 and CDR2 (germline): GTSNPN, SVGIG (reference sequence). The origin of this receptor is a woman aged 45-59 years with acute or convalescent COVID-19. The sequenced sample was peripheral blood. The chain joins TRBV30 to TRBJ1-1, with D perhaps matching TRBD1 (6 bases). CDR3 residues: CAWSVLARGTEAFF. DNA of the CDR3: TGTGCCTGGAGTGTACTTGCCAGGGGTACTGAAGCTTTCTTT.